The next 24 T cell receptor beta chains were all read from a single sample in a study of T cell repertoires in cytomegalovirus infection. These receptors lack a known antigen. In TCRdb, the reads were re-called with MiXCR into one record per CDR3 protein. Among some 940,000 distinct CDR3 sequences listed, roughly 30% were seen once. The sequencing here drew on cultured CD8+ T cells from PBMCs, taken from culture after CMV antigen stimulation. These TCRs come from a human donor in good health (CMV status not recorded). Some clones in this sample may be carry-over from other donors' samples.

This clonotype was counted ten times or more. The rearrangement joins TRBV7-6 to TRBJ1-5; TRBD1 might be the D (5 bases). The CDR3 is 15 residues long. Per the germline V gene, CDR1 is SGHVS and CDR2 is FNYEAQ. V lost 5 bases to trimming and J lost 0 bases, with 11 bases between them. The DNA for the CDR3 is TGTGCCAGCAGCCAAGACAGTTATAGCAATCAGCCCCAGCATTTT. It specifies CASSQDSYSNQPQHF. Variable domain in full (rest from reference TRBV7-6 and TRBJ1-5): GAGVSQSPRYKVTKRGQDVALRCDPISGHVSLYWYRQALGQGPEFLTYFNYEAQQDKSGLPNDRFSAERPEGSISTLTIQRTEQRDSAMYRCASSQDSYSNQPQHFGDGTRLSIL.

The table lists this clonotype with many counts. An end of the junction does not agree with germline; a read error may underlie this. The rearrangement links TRBV19 to TRBJ2-1, with a tentative D call TRBD2 (5 bases). The V gene's germline CDR1 is LNHDA and CDR2 SQIVND (reference sequence). CDR3 length: 13 residues. CDR3 region: CASSITGGNEQFF. CDR3 nucleotide sequence: TGTGCCAGCAGTATTACTGGAGGAAATGAGCAGTTCTTC.

This clonotype was counted only a few times. V usage is TRBV12-3 or TRBV12-4 and J usage is TRBJ2-1; perhaps TRBD1 as D (5 bases). This CDR3 spans 17 amino acids. The V end was cut by 5 bases, the J end by 2 bases, with 19 bases between. CDR3 protein: CASSPPMRQPPYNEQFF. In nucleotides, the CDR3 is TGTGCCAGCAGTCCACCAATGAGACAGCCCCCCTACAATGAGCAGTTCTTC.

The chain carries TRBV7-3 and TRBJ2-2, with a possible D match to TRBD2 (6 bases). V lost 5 bases and J 4 bases, leaving 14 bases between the germline ends. Germline V gene lookup returns CDR1 SGHTA and CDR2 FQGTGA. The CDR3 has 15 residues. The CDR3 DNA is TGTGCCAGCAGCACCTACGGGGGTGGCACCGGGGAGCTGTTTTTT. Translation gives CASSTYGGGTGELFF. Full variable domain (remainder filled in from reference TRBV7-3 and TRBJ2-2): GAGVSQTPSNKVTEKGKYVELRCDPISGHTALYWYRQSLGQGPEFLIYFQGTGAADDSGLPNDRFFAVRPEGSVSTLKIQRTERGDSAVYLCASSTYGGGTGELFFGEGSRLTVL.

This clonotype has at least ten counts. The chain couples TRBV7-6 to TRBJ2-1, with D tentatively TRBD1 (5 bases). V gave up 1 base and J gave up 7 bases, with 14 bases separating them. This CDR3 has 15 residues. Germline-derived CDR1 and CDR2 are SGHVS and FNYEAQ. CDR3 in amino acids: CASSLGRGFGNEQFF. The CDR3, as DNA: TGTGCCAGCAGCTTAGGTAGGGGCTTCGGGAATGAGCAGTTCTTC.

This sequence joins TRBV28 and TRBJ1-5; D unclear. Germline V CDR1 and CDR2: MDHEN, SYDVKM. The CDR3 is 15 residues long. V lost 3 bases to trimming and J lost 3 bases, with 12 bases between them. This CDR3 reads CASSLGLSHNQPQHF. The CDR3 DNA sequence: TGTGCCAGCAGTTTGGGTCTCTCCCACAATCAGCCCCAGCATTTT.

This clonotype showed up just a few times. This chain joins TRBV7-2 and TRBJ1-6, with TRBD1 matching over 7 bases. V was clipped by 3 bases and J by 4 bases; unmatched bases: 3. This CDR3 has 15 amino acids. In germline, CDR1 is SGHTA, CDR2 FQGNSA. The chain's CDR3 is CASSFPGQYNSPLHF. The CDR3 coding sequence is TGTGCCAGCAGCTTTCCGGGACAGTATAATTCACCCCTCCACTTT.

The gene calls are TRBV12-3 or TRBV12-4 and TRBJ2-1; 9 nucleotides agree with TRBD2. V lost 3 bases, J lost 5 bases, and 5 bases stayed unmatched. The CDR3 extends over 15 amino acids. The CDR3 region is CASSFLAGFHNEQFF. CDR3 in DNA: TGTGCCAGCAGTTTCCTAGCGGGGTTTCACAATGAGCAGTTCTTC.

This rearrangement joins TRBV2 to TRBJ1-5; maybe TRBD1 (5 bases). The V end lost 2 bases, the J end lost 5 bases, and 13 bases lay between the germline ends. Looked up from germline, CDR1 is SNHLY and CDR2 is FYNNEI. The CDR3 totals 15 residues. Here the CDR3 DNA reads TGTGCCAGCAGTGAACAGAGGGGAAGGGATCAGCCCCAGCATTTT. Its protein product is CASSEQRGRDQPQHF.

The rearrangement links TRBV5-8 to TRBJ1-2; TRBD1 matches 11 bases. Germline lookup yields CDR1 SGHTS and CDR2 YDEGEE. CDR3 length equals 14 residues. The J segment lost 10 bases and the V segment lost 0 bases, leaving 5 bases of the junction unmatched. The CDR3 loop is CASSLARTGGDYTF. CDR3 coding DNA: TGTGCCAGCAGCTTGGCGCGGACAGGGGGCGACTACACCTTC. The full variable domain, with the rest looked up from reference TRBV5-8 and TRBJ1-2, is EAGVTQSPTHLIKTRGQQATLRCSPISGHTSVYWYQQALGLGLQFLLWYDEGEERNRGNFPPRFSGRQFPNYSSELNVNALELEDSALYLCASSLARTGGDYTFGSGTRLTVV.

In its sample, this clonotype was seen a few times. The CDR3 spells CASSEYRGLAGYTF. In DNA, the CDR3 is TGTGCCAGCAGTGAATATCGGGGGCTTGCCGGCTACACCTTC. The chain has TRBV25-1 and TRBJ1-2; a weak D match, TRBD1 (6 bases). Germline CDR1 and CDR2: MGHDK and SYGVNS. The V and J ends lost 0 bases and 8 bases respectively, with 13 bases between them. This CDR3 has 14 amino acids.

This clonotype appeared a single time. V and J are TRBV13 and TRBJ2-7, with a weak D call TRBD1 (5 bases). Trimming left V 5 bases short and J 3 bases short, with 11 bases between. The length of the CDR3 is 13 residues. Germline V CDR1 and CDR2: PRHDT, FYEKMQ (reference sequence). This CDR3 is CASSAYRNYEQYF. In nucleotides, the CDR3 is TGTGCCAGCAGCGCCTACAGGAACTACGAGCAGTACTTC.

This clonotype turned up a few times. V gene TRBV7-4 combines with J gene TRBJ1-1, with D hard to call. The CDR3 totals 15 residues. V gave up 1 base and J gave up 1 base, with 10 bases separating them. Germline CDR1 reads SGHVT; CDR2 reads SQSDAQ. CDR3 residues: CASSLVAGPNTEAFF. In DNA, the CDR3 is TGTGCCAGCAGCTTAGTGGCAGGACCGAACACTGAAGCTTTCTTT. Looking up the rest from reference TRBV7-4 and TRBJ1-1 gives the full variable domain: GAGVSQSPRYKVAKRGRDVALRCDSISGHVTLYWYRQTLGQGSEVLTYSQSDAQRDKSGRPSGRFSAERPERSVSTLKIQRTEQGDSAVYLCASSLVAGPNTEAFFGQGTRLTVV.

V usage is TRBV5-4 and J usage is TRBJ1-1, with 10 bases identical to TRBD1. The trim removed 0 bases at V and 2 bases at J, leaving 4 bases unmatched. The CDR3 extends over 16 amino acids. Germline CDR1 is SGHNT and CDR2 is YYREEE (reference sequence). The CDR3, as DNA: TGTGCCAGCAGCTTGGCCGGACAGGGGGTAAACACTGAAGCTTTCTTT. Translated: CASSLAGQGVNTEAFF.

This clonotype was detected ten times or more. The rearrangement joins TRBV7-2 to TRBJ2-1, with 7 bases identical to TRBD2. The CDR3 totals 14 residues. Germline V CDR1 and CDR2: SGHTA, FQGNSA. V lost 6 bases to trimming and J lost 4 bases; unmatched junction nucleotides: 6. Written as DNA, the CDR3 is TGTGCCAGCAGTTTTACCGGGGGGTACAATGAGCAGTTCTTC. Translated: CASSFTGGYNEQFF.

The chain links TRBV9 to TRBJ2-3; TRBD2 matches 10 bases. This CDR3 contains 16 residues. Germline V gene lookup returns CDR1 SGDLS and CDR2 YYNGEE. Trimming took 4 bases from V and 4 from J; bases not matched to a gene: 9. CDR3 nucleotides: TGTGCCAGCAGCTCCCAGCGGGGGGGCTGGTCAGATACGCAGTATTTT. Translated: CASSSQRGGWSDTQYF.

This chain uses TRBV5-1 with TRBJ2-3; TRBD2 might be the D (6 bases). Deletions cut 4 bases from V and 6 bases from J, with 18 bases between. Germline CDR1 reads SGHRS; CDR2 reads YFSETQ. CDR3 length: 15 residues. The CDR3 DNA is TGCGCCAGCAGCGTTACGTGGAGGGGTATGGATACGCAGTATTTT. Its translation is CASSVTWRGMDTQYF.

In this sample, this clonotype turned up a few times. The chain recombines TRBV23-1 with TRBJ2-3; tentative D call: TRBD1 (6 bases). TRBV23-1 is treated as an ORF (open reading frame) with a function not yet certain. The CDR3 totals 18 residues. Trimming took off 2 bases at V and 0 bases at J, with 18 bases between the two ends. The DNA of the CDR3 is TGCGCCAGCAGTCAAAGAGCCAAAGAGGGGGTTAGCACAGATACGCAGTATTTT. Amino acids: CASSQRAKEGVSTDTQYF.

The CDR3 bases are TGTGCCAGCAGTTTCGAGGAGACAGGGTTCCACGAGCAGTACTTC. Translation: CASSFEETGFHEQYF. The V call is TRBV27, the J call TRBJ2-7; TRBD1 agrees at 7 bases. Germline CDR1 is MNHEY and CDR2 is SMNVEV (reference sequence). V was pared by 3 bases and J by 5 bases, with 10 bases of the junction left unmatched. The CDR3 has 15 amino acids.

This chain links TRBV7-9 with TRBJ1-2; the D is unclear. Trimming stripped 1 base from V and 5 bases from J, with 14 bases between. The CDR3 contains 15 residues. Germline V gene lookup returns CDR1 SEHNR and CDR2 FQNEAQ (reference sequence). The DNA for the CDR3 is TGTGCCAGCAGCTTAGTCCCCGGGTTATGGTATGGCTACACCTTC. Translating gives CASSLVPGLWYGYTF.

V gene TRBV29-1 combines with J gene TRBJ1-5; 7 bases are a match to TRBD1. Germline values: CDR1 SQVTM, CDR2 ANQGSEA. This CDR3 is built from 12 residues. V gave up 5 bases and J gave up 6 bases; unmatched junction bases: 4. CDR3 loop: CSVRQGLQPQHF. The CDR3 nucleotides are TGCAGCGTTAGACAGGGACTTCAGCCCCAGCATTTT.

This chain uses TRBV20-1 with TRBJ2-7; D remains unclear. V lost 3 bases and J lost 6, with 9 bases in between. Germline CDR1 reads DFQATT; CDR2 reads SNEGSKA (reference sequence). CDR3 size: 11 residues. CDR3 sequence (DNA): TGCAGTGCTAGCTCAGGCCCCGAGCAGTACGTC. Translation gives CSASSGPEQYV.

The chain links TRBV20-1 to TRBJ2-4, with 7 bases that match TRBD1. V lost 3 bases and J lost 6; bases outside the gene matches: 11. Germline loops: CDR1 DFQATT, CDR2 SNEGSKA (reference sequence). The CDR3 loop spans 15 amino acids. CDR3 loop: CSASNPGQLANIQYF. The CDR3 DNA reads TGCAGTGCTAGTAACCCGGGACAGTTAGCAAACATTCAGTACTTC.

This clonotype was observed many times. The V call is TRBV6-1, the J call TRBJ1-1; 9 bases align to TRBD1. The germline CDR1 and CDR2 sequences are MNHNS and SASEGT. This CDR3 has 16 residues. V trimming: 2 bases; J trimming: 1 base; junction bases outside the gene matches: 5. DNA of the CDR3: TGTGCCAGCAGTGAATCGGGACAGGGAAAGAACACTGAAGCTTTCTTT. Translated, it gives CASSESGQGKNTEAFF.